This entry lists 26 T cell receptor beta chains sequenced from one sample in a study of beta chain features in type 1 diabetes. The whole isolated RNA underwent reverse transcription, so sequencing captured expressed TCRB transcripts. The protocol was immunoSEQ multiplex PCR, while the TCRdb copy is restricted to in-frame clones and leaves out a portion. Of 250,000 or so clones listed, 25% to 35% are singletons. The specimen was central memory CD4+ T cells from blood. The receptors shown here come from a man between 25 and 39 years old in good health.

The genes are TRBV7-2 and TRBJ2-1, with D perhaps TRBD1 (5 bases). This CDR3 is 13 amino acids long. Per germline, CDR1 SGHTA and CDR2 FQGNSA. Trimming removed 1 base at V and 10 bases at J, with 11 bases between. CDR3 DNA sequence: TGTGCCAGCAGCTTAGGGCAGGGTAGCGAGCAGTTCTTC. It encodes CASSLGQGSEQFF.

V usage is TRBV29-1 and J usage is TRBJ2-1; 8 nucleotides match TRBD1. The junction had 13 bases not matched to a gene; V was cut back by 1 base and J by 14 bases. The CDR3 is 14 residues long. Germline-derived CDR1 and CDR2 are SQVTM and ANQGSEA. The CDR3 sequence is CSVEVDRKPGQEFF. As DNA, the CDR3 is TGCAGCGTTGAAGTCGACCGGAAACCGGGACAGGAGTTCTTC.

This clone was counted between two and nine times. This chain uses TRBV5-5 with TRBJ1-1, with a weak D call TRBD1 (6 bases). The CDR3 extends over 15 amino acids. Trimming left V 4 bases short and J 5 bases short, with 18 bases between. Germline V gives CDR1 SGHKS, CDR2 YYEKEE (reference sequence). CDR3 in amino acids: CASSPVGGPVTEAFF. The CDR3 DNA follows: TGTGCCAGCAGCCCTGTTGGGGGGCCGGTGACTGAAGCTTTCTTT.

The chain joins TRBV27 to TRBJ1-2; D not resolved. CDR3 length: 13 amino acids. With 4 bases removed from V and 4 bases from J, the gap between germline ends came to 10 bases. Per the germline V gene, CDR1 is MNHEY and CDR2 is SMNVEV (reference sequence). CDR3 DNA: TGTGCCAGCAGTTCCCGGGGTCTCTATGGCTACACCTTC. Amino acid sequence: CASSSRGLYGYTF.

This clone was counted only a few times. The chain carries TRBV5-6 and TRBJ2-1; D unresolved. Between the trimmed V and J ends, which lost 4 bases and 9 bases, there was a span of 14 bases. The germline CDR1 and CDR2 sequences are SGHDT and YYEEEE. This CDR3 has 13 amino acids. The CDR3 sequence: CASSLSMGIEQFF. CDR3 nucleotides: TGTGCCAGCAGCCTCTCGATGGGTATTGAGCAGTTCTTC. The entire variable domain, with the rest obtained from reference TRBV5-6 and TRBJ2-1, is as follows: DAGVTQSPTHLIKTRGQQVTLRCSPKSGHDTVSWYQQALGQGPQFIFQYYEEEERQRGNFPDRFSGHQFPNYSSELNVNALLLGDSALYLCASSLSMGIEQFFGPGTRLTVL.

This rearrangement joins TRBV5-1 to TRBJ1-4; possibly TRBD1 for D (5 bases). V was trimmed by 4 bases and J by 4 bases, leaving 11 bases between them. Germline values: CDR1 SGHRS, CDR2 YFSETQ. CDR3 length equals 14 residues. CDR3 residues: CASSLGDLNEKLFF. The CDR3 DNA reads as TGCGCCAGCAGCCTGGGGGACCTTAATGAAAAACTGTTTTTT.

The chain carries TRBV7-2 and TRBJ2-3; the match to TRBD1 covers 8 bases. V was clipped by 3 bases and J by 3 bases; unmatched bases: 5. Germline V gene data show CDR1 as SGHTA and CDR2 as FQGNSA. This CDR3 has 15 amino acids. CDR3 bases: TGTGCCAGCAGCTTGACGGACAGGGCGACAGATACGCAGTATTTT. Its protein product is CASSLTDRATDTQYF.

The genes are TRBV7-2 and TRBJ2-7; D ambiguous. CDR1 SGHTA and CDR2 FQGNSA come from the germline V gene. The CDR3 consists of 14 residues. Deletions cut 3 bases from V and 0 bases from J, with 9 bases between. The CDR3 bases are TGTGCCAGCAGCTTTAGCCGGAGCTCCTACGAGCAGTACTTC. Its protein is CASSFSRSSYEQYF.

This rearrangement joins TRBV2 to TRBJ2-2; tentatively, D is TRBD1 (5 bases). This CDR3 has 14 amino acids. The V end was cut by 5 bases, the J end by 7 bases, with 14 bases between. Germline V lookup: CDR1 SNHLY, CDR2 FYNNEI. DNA for the CDR3: TGTGCCAGCAGTCGGAATAGCCAGGGCGGGGAGCTGTTTTTT. Protein product: CASSRNSQGGELFF.

At least ten counts were recorded for this clone. The V call is TRBV7-2, the J call TRBJ1-1; D gene ambiguous. Trimming cost V 2 bases and J 3 bases, with 7 bases left between them. In germline, CDR1 is SGHTA, CDR2 FQGNSA. This CDR3 is built from 13 residues. CDR3 region: CASSLLSDTEAFF. For the CDR3, the DNA is TGTGCCAGCAGCTTATTGTCAGACACTGAAGCTTTCTTT.

J is TRBJ2-5 and V is TRBV29-1, with TRBD2 matching 9 bases. In germline, CDR1 is SQVTM, CDR2 ANQGSEA. This CDR3 is built from 15 residues. With V trimmed by 6 bases and J by 1 base, 9 bases remained unmatched. Here the CDR3 reads CSVQASGVPQETQYF. CDR3 in DNA: TGCAGCGTCCAGGCTAGCGGGGTGCCCCAAGAGACCCAGTACTTC.

This clone has more than one count but fewer than ten. This chain joins TRBV4-3 and TRBJ2-7, with D unclear. Germline V gives CDR1 LGHNA, CDR2 YSLEER. The ends were cut back, 1 base at V and 4 bases at J, with 14 bases in the middle. CDR3 size: 15 residues. CDR3 nucleotides: TGCGCCAGCAGCCAAGGAGGTCTGGAAATTTACGAGCAGTACTTC. Amino acid sequence: CASSQGGLEIYEQYF.

This chain connects TRBV4-2 to TRBJ2-3, with TRBD1 matching over 7 bases. The CDR3 loop spans 14 amino acids. V dropped 3 bases and J dropped 2; count of bases not matched to a gene: 2. Germline V gene lookup returns CDR1 LGHNA and CDR2 YNFKEQ. DNA of the CDR3: TGTGCCAGCAGCCAGGGGACAGACACAGATACGCAGTATTTT. This gives the protein CASSQGTDTDTQYF.

The chain recombines TRBV7-9 with TRBJ2-1; D is perhaps TRBD1 (7 bases). Trimming pared 1 base from V and 1 base from J, leaving 11 bases between. The CDR3 contains 16 residues. Germline values: CDR1 SEHNR, CDR2 FQNEAQ (reference sequence). The CDR3 loop is CASSLGQGGSYNEQFF. The DNA for the CDR3 is TGTGCCAGCAGCTTAGGTCAGGGGGGTTCCTACAATGAGCAGTTCTTC.

The rearrangement links TRBV7-9 to TRBJ1-1, with TRBD1 matching 9 bases. Germline V gene sequence: CDR1 SEHNR, CDR2 FQNEAQ (reference sequence). The CDR3 runs to 16 residues. V lost 5 bases to trimming and J lost 3 bases; unmatched junction nucleotides: 10. CDR3 coding DNA: TGTGCCAGCAGCCATTCACCGGGACAGGGTGACACTGAAGCTTTCTTT. Translation: CASSHSPGQGDTEAFF.

V is TRBV7-2 and J is TRBJ2-5, with TRBD2 matching over 9 bases. V lost 4 bases, J lost 2 bases, and 8 bases stayed unmatched. The CDR3 is 16 residues long. Germline lookup yields CDR1 SGHTA and CDR2 FQGNSA. Written as DNA, the CDR3 is TGTGCCAGCAGCTCGAGTAGCGGGAGTGGGCAAGAGACCCAGTACTTC. Protein sequence: CASSSSSGSGQETQYF.

The chain links TRBV15 to TRBJ2-1, with D unresolved. This CDR3 is 14 amino acids long. The V gene's germline CDR1 is LNHNV and CDR2 YYDKDF (reference sequence). The V end was cut by 0 bases, the J end by 0 bases, with 3 bases between. This CDR3 is CATSREPSYNEQFF. In DNA form, the CDR3 reads TGTGCCACCAGCAGAGAACCCTCCTACAATGAGCAGTTCTTC.

This clone was recorded many times. The rearrangement joins TRBV4-3 to TRBJ2-1; either TRBD1 or TRBD2 may supply D (5 bases each). Per the germline V gene, CDR1 is LGHNA and CDR2 is YSLEER. The CDR3 is 16 amino acids. Trimming removed 0 bases at V and 6 bases at J, with 15 bases between. In DNA form, the CDR3 reads TGCGCCAGCAGCCAAGATACGAGGGCAGGGAGCAATGAGCAGTTCTTC. Its translation: CASSQDTRAGSNEQFF.

This chain uses TRBV11-2 with TRBJ2-3; maybe TRBD1 (7 bases). This CDR3 region has 15 residues. V lost 1 base and J 4 bases, leaving 12 bases between the germline ends. Germline loops: CDR1 SGHAT, CDR2 FQNNGV. For the CDR3, the DNA is TGTGCCAGCAGCTTAGGTGTCAGGGGGGCAGATACGCAGTATTTT. The encoded protein is CASSLGVRGADTQYF.

As for this clone: This sample includes further DNA sequences coding for the same CDR3. The chain carries TRBV7-9 and TRBJ1-1; tentative D call: TRBD1 (6 bases). Germline loops: CDR1 SEHNR, CDR2 FQNEAQ (reference sequence). V was pared by 1 base and J by 2 bases, with 11 bases between. This CDR3 comprises 15 residues. CDR3 region: CASSLVAGGNTEAFF. The DNA of the CDR3 is TGTGCCAGCAGCTTAGTCGCGGGGGGCAACACTGAAGCTTTCTTT.

This clone appeared a few times. The rearrangement joins TRBV30 to TRBJ2-5, with D maybe TRBD2 (6 bases). The V end was cut by 4 bases, the J end by 2 bases, with 11 bases between. The CDR3 has 13 amino acids. Per germline, CDR1 GTSNPN and CDR2 SVGIG (reference sequence). CDR3 nucleotide sequence: TGTGCCTGGAATCGGGGGATTCAAGAGACCCAGTACTTC. This encodes CAWNRGIQETQYF.

In its sample, this clone was seen a few times. V gene TRBV30 combines with J gene TRBJ1-4; D may be TRBD1 (5 bases). V was cut by 1 base and J by 11 bases, with 11 bases left in between. The CDR3 covers 12 residues. The germline gives CDR1 GTSNPN, CDR2 SVGIG (reference sequence). The CDR3 DNA sequence: TGTGCCTGGAGTGCTCAGGGATGGAAACTGTTTTTT. It translates to CAWSAQGWKLFF.

This clone has a handful of counts. The gene calls are TRBV2 and TRBJ1-1; TRBD1 agrees at 9 bases. J lost 1 base, V lost 6 bases, and 6 bases had no gene match. The CDR3 length is 15 residues. Germline V gene sequence: CDR1 SNHLY, CDR2 FYNNEI. In DNA, the CDR3 is TGTGCCAGCAGCTCCGAGGGACAGGGGAACACTGAAGCTTTCTTT. This gives the protein CASSSEGQGNTEAFF.

There are a few counts of this clone. The chain employs TRBV7-2 and TRBJ2-3; 8 bases match TRBD2. J was trimmed by 4 bases and V by 6 bases; bases with no gene match: 12. Germline V gene sequence: CDR1 SGHTA, CDR2 FQGNSA. The CDR3 runs 16 residues. The chain's CDR3 is CASRARAGGFSDTQYF. CDR3 bases: TGTGCCAGCAGAGCCCGGGCGGGGGGCTTCTCAGATACGCAGTATTTT.

The table lists this clone with a few counts. J is TRBJ2-3 and V is TRBV18, with D uncertain. This CDR3 region has 11 residues. Germline V gene sequence: CDR1 KGHSH, CDR2 LQKENI. V was cut by 4 bases and J by 6 bases, with 5 bases left in between. The CDR3 DNA is TGTGCCAGCTCACTTGAGGATACGCAGTATTTT. Protein sequence: CASSLEDTQYF. Full variable domain (rest looked up from reference TRBV18 and TRBJ2-3): NAGVMQNPRHLVRRRGQEARLRCSPMKGHSHVYWYRQLPEEGLKFMVYLQKENIIDESGMPKERFSAEFPKEGPSILRIQQVVRGDSAAYFCASSLEDTQYFGPGTRLTVL.

This sequence joins TRBV6-5 and TRBJ2-3, with D possibly being TRBD2 (6 bases). The CDR3 has 15 residues. The germline V gene has CDR1 MNHEY and CDR2 SVGAGI. The ends were cut back, 2 bases at V and 2 bases at J, with 11 bases in the middle. The CDR3 loop is CASSYGVAATDTQYF. CDR3 coding DNA: TGTGCCAGCAGTTACGGGGTAGCGGCCACAGATACGCAGTATTTT.